The rows below give T cell receptor beta chains drawn from one sample of a study of shared clonotypes between healthy human individuals. Repertoires were generated with immunoSEQ multiplex PCR, while TCRdb's copy carries only in-frame clones and drops some. In the table there are around 330,000 clones, around 72% of which are singletons. Sequencing input: memory CD4+ T cells sorted from blood. The receptors stem from a man between 25 and 39 years old in good health. Both conserved end residues are part of each CDR3. D genes are given only for firm matches. Rows give clone size only sometimes, using once, few, many, or a class for an expanded clone.

J gene,CDR3 length,D gene,clone size,V gene,CDR3 protein,CDR3 DNA
TRBJ2-2,15,NA,NA,TRBV10-3,CAISESTRVTGELFF,TGTGCCATCAGTGAGTCGACTAGGGTCACCGGGGAGCTGTTTTTT
TRBJ2-7,11,NA,NA,TRBV2,CASSEVFEQYF,TGTGCCAGCAGTGAAGTATTTGAGCAGTACTTC
TRBJ2-7,12,NA,NA,TRBV5-1,CASSFSDYEQYF,TGCGCCAGCAGCTTTTCTGACTACGAGCAGTACTTC
TRBJ1-6,15,NA,NA,TRBV6-1,CASSESWGYNSPLHF,TGTGCCAGCAGTGAATCTTGGGGCTATAATTCACCCCTCCACTTT
TRBJ1-5,12,NA,few,TRBV29-1,CSVMADNQPQHF,TGCAGCGTTATGGCGGATAATCAGCCCCAGCATTTT
TRBJ1-1,17,NA,NA,TRBV7-9,CASNRRQVGMDKAEAFF,TGTGCCAGCAACCGACGACAGGTAGGAATGGATAAGGCTGAAGCTTTCTTT
TRBJ2-1,12,NA,NA,TRBV5-4,CASSPQGNEQFF,TGTGCCAGCAGCCCTCAGGGCAATGAGCAGTTCTTC
TRBJ2-3,16,TRBD2,NA,TRBV30,CAWSGSGSASTDTQYF,TGTGCCTGGAGTGGTAGCGGGAGCGCTAGCACAGATACGCAGTATTTT
TRBJ1-1,15,NA,NA,TRBV9,CASSVGPAVNTEAFF,TGTGCCAGCAGCGTAGGCCCAGCCGTGAACACTGAAGCTTTCTTT
TRBJ1-5,14,NA,NA,TRBV28,CASTRRQVNQPQHF,TGTGCCAGCACCCGCCGGCAGGTCAATCAGCCCCAGCATTTT
TRBJ2-6,17,NA,NA,TRBV5-4,CASSLPARTSGANVLTF,TGTGCCAGCAGCTTGCCAGCCCGGACCTCTGGGGCCAACGTCCTGACTTTC
TRBJ1-2,16,NA,NA,TRBV27,CASSFGRKTAGYGYTF,TGTGCCAGCAGTTTTGGCAGAAAAACGGCGGGCTATGGCTACACCTTC
TRBJ1-6,14,TRBD1,NA,TRBV18,CASSLGTENSPLHF,TGTGCCAGCTCACTTGGGACAGAAAATTCACCCCTCCACTTT
TRBJ1-2,16,NA,NA,TRBV6-5,CASSYSAGSPRYGYTF,TGTGCCAGCAGTTACTCAGCAGGGAGCCCCCGCTATGGCTACACCTTC
TRBJ2-1,15,NA,few,TRBV2,CASSEALSSNNEQFF,TGTGCCAGCAGTGAAGCGCTTAGTAGTAACAATGAGCAGTTCTTC
TRBJ1-4,15,TRBD1,few,TRBV18,CASSPIRDSNEKLFF,TGTGCCAGCTCACCAATCCGGGACAGCAATGAAAAACTGTTTTTT
TRBJ2-1,16,TRBD1,few,TRBV7-9,CASSLGTGGSYNEQFF,TGTGCCAGCAGCTTAGGAACAGGGGGCAGCTACAATGAGCAGTTCTTC
TRBJ2-3,17,TRBD2,many,TRBV2,CALTTPMTSGNTDTQYF,TGTGCCTTAACGACCCCAATGACTAGCGGCAACACAGATACGCAGTATTTT
TRBJ2-3,14,TRBD2,NA,TRBV18,CASSQTSFTDTQYF,TGTGCCAGCTCACAGACTAGCTTCACAGATACGCAGTATTTT
TRBJ2-5,15,NA,NA,TRBV11-3,CASSFGGPGIETQYF,TGTGCCAGCAGCTTCGGGGGTCCGGGAATAGAGACCCAGTACTTC
TRBJ1-5,15,NA,many,TRBV7-2,CASSPLSGGNQPQHF,TGTGCCAGCAGCCCCTTGAGCGGAGGCAATCAGCCCCAGCATTTT
TRBJ1-4,15,NA,NA,TRBV7-9,CASSLALPGDEKLFF,TGTGCCAGCAGCTTAGCGCTGCCAGGGGACGAAAAACTGTTTTTT